The 3 T cell receptor beta chains below all came from one sample that was sequenced in a study of CD8 T cells in Susac syndrome. Random hexamers primed reverse transcription of 0.5 to 1 ug RNA. One entry per CDR3 protein, called by TCRdb with MiXCR from the immunoSEQ multiplex PCR reads. The sample gives more than 70,000 distinct CDR3 sequences, approximately 93% of which show up once; about 0.5% is in the top ten. Sequencing input: CD8+ T cells from PBMCs. All receptors come from a human donor with Susac syndrome.

The chain uses TRBV10-3 and TRBJ1-1, with a weak D call TRBD1 (5 bases). The V gene's germline CDR1 is ENHRY and CDR2 SYGVKD. Trimming took off 2 bases at V and 3 bases at J, with 10 bases between the two ends. The CDR3 is 14 amino acids. CDR3 loop: CAISEGRVDTEAFF. CDR3 coding DNA: TGTGCCATCAGTGAGGGCAGGGTGGACACTGAAGCTTTCTTT.

The chain employs TRBV6-4 and TRBJ1-1, with D possibly being TRBD1 (5 bases). This CDR3 has 13 amino acids. Germline CDR1 reads MRHNA; CDR2 reads SNTAGT. V was trimmed by 0 bases and J by 5 bases, leaving 7 bases between them. The DNA for the CDR3 is TGTGCCAGCAGTGACTCCGGGGGAACTGAAGCTTTCTTT. This translates into CASSDSGGTEAFF.

The DNA for the CDR3 is TGTGCCAGCAGCCCGGGGGGGGGAGCGGGCACAGATACGCAGTATTTT. Translated, it gives CASSPGGGAGTDTQYF. The chain uses TRBV5-4 and TRBJ2-3; 8 bases fit TRBD2. The CDR3 sequence is 16 residues long. CDR1 and CDR2 from the germline V gene are SGHNT and YYREEE (reference sequence). After removal of 4 bases from V and 1 base from J, the junction contained 8 bases not matched to a gene.